The entry that follows covers one T cell receptor (beta chain) sequence. The antigen remains undetermined. The CDR3 contains 13 residues. Germline V gene lookup returns CDR1 WSHSY and CDR2 SAAADI. V was pared by 2 bases and J by 2 bases, with 7 bases between. This entry comes from a study of T cells after posttransplantation cyclophosphamide. Sequenced by immunoSEQ multiplex PCR; TCRdb stores in-frame clones only, minus some. The sample lists around 43,000 clones, around 91% occurring once. Overall study results and limits: Skin or GI-infiltrating T cells shared few TRB sequences with blood. Recipient CMV seropositivity and CMV reactivation strongly tracked TRB clonality.

The chain joins TRBV10-2 to TRBJ2-7; D is ambiguous. The clonotype was recovered from a woman aged 45 to 65 in good health and a related stem cell transplant donor. The sequenced sample was PBMCs. The CDR3 coding sequence is TGCGCCAGCAGTGAGCTGGGCCCCTACGAGCAGTACTTC. It is translated as CASSELGPYEQYF.